The 9 T cell receptor beta chains below were found in one sample sequenced in a study of neurological immune-mediated disorders. Using its own MiXCR run on the 5' RACE reads, TCRdb lists one record per CDR3 protein. This table holds tens of thousands of distinct CDR3 sequences, approximately 5% found once. The material sequenced was CD4+ T cells from blood. The receptors here all came from a woman in her forties or fifties in good health.

The table lists this clonotype with many counts. The rearrangement links TRBV5-1 to TRBJ1-1; D call uncertain. CDR1 and CDR2 from the germline V gene are SGHRS and YFSETQ. V was pared by 2 bases and J by 2 bases, with 13 bases between. CDR3 size: 15 residues. CDR3 in amino acids: CASSFQGPQNTEAFF. For the CDR3, the DNA is TGCGCCAGCAGCTTTCAAGGACCTCAAAACACTGAAGCTTTCTTT.

This clonotype was recorded many times. The rearrangement links TRBV19 to TRBJ2-1; D may be TRBD1 (6 bases). The CDR3 has 12 residues. From germline, CDR1 is LNHDA and CDR2 SQIVND (reference sequence). The V end was cut by 6 bases, the J end by 7 bases, with 10 bases between. The CDR3 DNA sequence: TGTGCCAGTAGCGATACAGGGAATGAGCAGTTCTTC. Its translation: CASSDTGNEQFF.

This clonotype was seen ten or more times. The chain couples TRBV7-9 to TRBJ2-7; TRBD1 aligns across 7 bases. This CDR3 spans 16 amino acids. The ends lost 5 bases at V and 2 bases at J; junction bases unmatched: 12. Germline CDR1 reads SEHNR; CDR2 reads FQNEAQ (reference sequence). The CDR3 coding sequence is TGTGCCAGCAGCCGCTTGTCGGGACAGAAGACCTACGAGCAGTACTTC. Its translation: CASSRLSGQKTYEQYF.

The V call is TRBV5-1, the J call TRBJ1-1; D perhaps matches TRBD1 (5 bases). The CDR3 covers 14 residues. The V end was cut by 0 bases, the J end by 3 bases, with 9 bases between. CDR1 SGHRS and CDR2 YFSETQ come from the germline V gene. CDR3: CASSLDPGDTEAFF. CDR3 DNA sequence: TGCGCCAGCAGCTTGGACCCGGGGGACACTGAAGCTTTCTTT.

This clonotype was found many times. This chain joins TRBV29-1 and TRBJ1-2; 9 bases agree with TRBD1. CDR1 is SQVTM, CDR2 ANQGSEA, per germline. The junction had 7 bases not matched to a gene; V was cut back by 2 bases and J by 6 bases. The CDR3 has 14 residues. CDR3: CSVESGRTGDGYTF. For the CDR3, the DNA is TGCAGCGTTGAATCGGGGCGGACAGGGGATGGCTACACCTTC.

This clonotype was seen repeatedly, ten times or more. This chain links TRBV15 with TRBJ1-3, with D unclear. Trimming pared 0 bases from V and 0 bases from J, leaving 12 bases between. The length of the CDR3 is 17 residues. From germline, CDR1 is LNHNV and CDR2 YYDKDF (reference sequence). This chain's CDR3 is CATSRDHLSISGNTIYF. CDR3 DNA: TGTGCCACCAGCAGAGACCACCTTTCGATCTCTGGAAACACCATATATTTT.

This clonotype was seen at least ten times. This chain links TRBV27 with TRBJ2-2, with 8 bases fitting TRBD2. The CDR3 is 18 residues long. Trimming took 4 bases from V and 7 from J; bases not matched to a gene: 17. Germline V gene lookup returns CDR1 MNHEY and CDR2 SMNVEV (reference sequence). The CDR3 coding sequence is TGTGCCAGCAGTTACTACCGACCCGGGACTAGTGGTCTCGGGGAGCTGTTTTTT. It codes for CASSYYRPGTSGLGELFF.

There are many counts of this clonotype. The chain carries TRBV6-1 and TRBJ1-6; 7 nucleotides agree with TRBD1. CDR1 is MNHNS and CDR2 is SASEGT in the germline V gene. The length of the CDR3 is 12 residues. V shed 6 bases, J shed 9 bases, and the junction held 2 bases outside the gene matches. The DNA of the CDR3 is TGTGCCAGCAGGACAGGGTCTTCACCCCTCCACTTT. This codes for CASRTGSSPLHF.

This clonotype has a count of ten or more. The V gene is TRBV7-2, the J gene TRBJ2-4; D is undetermined. This CDR3 has 16 amino acids. V was clipped by 2 bases and J by 4 bases, with 15 bases between them. CDR1 and CDR2 (germline): SGHTA, FQGNSA. CDR3 in DNA: TGTGCCAGCAGCTTAACCCGGAGTCGACAAAAAAACATTCAGTACTTC. Amino acids: CASSLTRSRQKNIQYF.